Sequencing of this TCR beta chain was carried out in a study of blood T cell repertoires in COVID-19. Study-level information: There were acute and convalescent COVID-19 samples, and they came from the United States, Italy and Spain. T cells, B-cell-depleted T cells, or PBMCs provided the cDNA or gDNA that served as material.

Germline CDR1 reads LNHDA; CDR2 reads SQIVND (reference sequence). The CDR3 has 15 residues. V lost 4 bases, J lost 5 bases, and 15 bases lay in between. Study processing details: The authors estimated nucleated cell counts from reference gene primer amplification. Using immunoSEQ multiplex PCR, the repertoire was profiled, and TCRdb retains in-frame clones only, with some absent. V, J and clone size are those of that table, while D and trimming were read from the DNA. In the table there are roughly 240,000 clones, roughly 84% of which are singletons. This clone appeared once. Sequencing used peripheral blood. The genes are TRBV19 and TRBJ1-5; the D is unclear. This clonotype was sampled from a man between 40 and 49 years old who had recovered from COVID-19. The CDR3 DNA reads as TGTGCCAGTAGTACACCCCATGAGGTGGATCAGCCCCAGCATTTT. Encoded protein: CASSTPHEVDQPQHF.